Shown below are 20 T cell receptor beta chains from a single sample sequenced in a study of technical replicates of blood from several donors. Libraries were prepared by immunoSEQ multiplex PCR; TCRdb keeps only in-frame clonotypes and omits some of them. The sample consists of approximately 10,000 clones, 93% of them appearing once. Sequenced input: PBMCs. These receptors were collected from a human donor in good health.

The chain carries TRBV6-5 and TRBJ2-5, with 7 nucleotides matching TRBD1. The CDR3 consists of 14 residues. Germline assignment: CDR1 MNHEY and CDR2 SVGAGI. After removal of 0 bases from V and 2 bases from J, the junction contained 0 bases not matched to a gene. As DNA, the CDR3 is TGTGCCAGCAGTTACTCGGGACAGCAAGAGACCCAGTACTTC. Its protein is CASSYSGQQETQYF.

V gene TRBV6-5 combines with J gene TRBJ1-1; weak D call: TRBD1 (5 bases). Trimming pared 2 bases from V and 11 bases from J, leaving 9 bases between. Germline lookup yields CDR1 MNHEY and CDR2 SVGAGI. The CDR3 runs 11 residues. CDR3 residues: CASSYQGWAFF. DNA of the CDR3: TGTGCCAGCAGTTACCAGGGTTGGGCTTTCTTT.

The chain joins TRBV6-6 to TRBJ1-2, with 12 bases aligning to TRBD1. The germline V gene has CDR1 MNHNY and CDR2 SVGAGI (reference sequence). This CDR3 region has 14 residues. The V gene end was trimmed by 6 bases and the J gene end by 8 bases; junction bases not matched to a gene: 7. The CDR3 DNA is TGTGCCAGCAGCCAGGGACAGGGGGCGGGGGGCTACACCTTC. It is translated as CASSQGQGAGGYTF.

The chain has TRBV29-1 and TRBJ2-3, with a weak D call TRBD2 (6 bases). The CDR3 is made up of 13 amino acids. Deletions cut 6 bases from V and 2 bases from J, with 12 bases between. Germline V gene sequence: CDR1 SQVTM, CDR2 ANQGSEA. CDR3 nucleotides: TGCAGCGTCGACGGCGGGGACACAGATACGCAGTATTTT. As protein: CSVDGGDTDTQYF.

The chain employs TRBV27 and TRBJ2-6; no reliable D call. The CDR3 runs 15 residues. Germline V gene sequence: CDR1 MNHEY, CDR2 SMNVEV (reference sequence). Trimming removed 3 bases at V and 2 bases at J, with 8 bases between. CDR3 nucleotide sequence: TGTGCCAGCAGTTTCCTGGGCACTGGGGCCAACGTCCTGACTTTC. Encoded protein: CASSFLGTGANVLTF.

This clone has just one count. This chain joins TRBV6-1 and TRBJ2-5, with 8 nucleotides matching TRBD1. The CDR3 is made up of 13 amino acids. Germline values: CDR1 MNHNS, CDR2 SASEGT. V gave up 4 bases and J gave up 4 bases; unmatched junction bases: 2. CDR3 sequence reads: CASSGGQAETQYF. CDR3 bases: TGTGCCAGCAGTGGGGGACAGGCAGAGACCCAGTACTTC.

V gene TRBV7-2 combines with J gene TRBJ2-3; 8 positions agree with TRBD1. Germline CDR1 SGHTA, CDR2 FQGNSA. Losses at the gene ends were 7 bases for V and 8 bases for J; bases not matched to a gene: 23. CDR3 length equals 18 residues. CDR3 in amino acids: CASTGQGVATRTTGTQYF. CDR3 bases: TGTGCCAGCACCGGACAGGGCGTAGCGACCCGGACAACGGGTACGCAGTATTTT.

This chain joins TRBV6-5 and TRBJ2-1, with D tentatively TRBD1 (6 bases). Trimming took off 6 bases at V and 3 bases at J, with 15 bases between the two ends. The CDR3 spans 15 residues. CDR1 is MNHEY and CDR2 is SVGAGI in the germline V gene. CDR3 DNA sequence: TGTGCCAGCAGCCCGGACAGACCTAACTACAATGAGCAGTTCTTC. Translated, it gives CASSPDRPNYNEQFF.

The J gene is TRBJ2-1, the V gene TRBV5-1, with 14 positions matching TRBD2. This CDR3 comprises 15 residues. V gave up 2 bases and J gave up 8 bases; unmatched junction bases: 3. CDR1 SGHRS and CDR2 YFSETQ come from the germline V gene. The CDR3 nucleotides are TGCGCCAGCAGCTTCGGGACTAGCGGGAGTGATGAGCAGTTCTTC. It yields the protein CASSFGTSGSDEQFF. The complete variable domain, with remaining parts taken from reference TRBV5-1 and TRBJ2-1, reads KAGVTQTPRYLIKTRGQQVTLSCSPISGHRSVSWYQQTPGQGLQFLFEYFSETQRNKGNFPGRFSGRQFSNSRSEMNVSTLELGDSALYLCASSFGTSGSDEQFFGPGTRLTVL.

The chain carries TRBV5-1 and TRBJ2-3; D possibly corresponds to TRBD1 (5 bases). The ends were cut back, 3 bases at V and 4 bases at J, with 18 bases in the middle. Germline V CDR1 and CDR2: SGHRS, YFSETQ. This CDR3 is 16 amino acids long. The CDR3 here is CASSSSGQVGADTQYF. Here the CDR3 DNA reads TGCGCCAGCAGCTCCTCAGGACAAGTAGGAGCAGATACGCAGTATTTT.

The chain uses TRBV6-6 and TRBJ2-3; TRBD2 aligns across 7 bases. Trimming cost V 6 bases and J 4 bases; bases outside gene matches: 10. The CDR3 has 15 amino acids. Germline values: CDR1 MNHNY, CDR2 SVGAGI (reference sequence). CDR3 bases: TGTGCCAGCAGAAACCAACTAGCGATCGCAGATACGCAGTATTTT. Residues: CASRNQLAIADTQYF.

V gene TRBV18 combines with J gene TRBJ2-5, with a weak D call TRBD2 (6 bases). V gave up 0 bases and J gave up 5 bases, with 13 bases separating them. From germline, CDR1 is KGHSH and CDR2 LQKENI. The CDR3 extends over 15 amino acids. This CDR3 is CASSPPRAAGETQYF. In DNA form, the CDR3 reads TGTGCCAGCTCACCACCCCGGGCGGCGGGGGAGACCCAGTACTTC.

The J gene is TRBJ2-6, the V gene TRBV30; D is unresolved. The CDR3 has 12 amino acids. Germline CDR1 GTSNPN, CDR2 SVGIG (reference sequence). The V end was cut by 7 bases, the J end by 1 base, with 5 bases between. CDR3 residues: CAYTSGANVLTF. Written as DNA, the CDR3 is TGTGCCTATACTTCTGGGGCCAACGTCCTGACTTTC.

The chain carries TRBV13 and TRBJ2-4, with D possibly TRBD2 on 7 matching bases. The CDR3 spans 14 residues. Trimming left V 4 bases short and J 7 bases short, with 14 bases between. Germline assignment: CDR1 PRHDT and CDR2 FYEKMQ (reference sequence). The CDR3 coding sequence is TGTGCCAGCAGCTCCCTCGGGGGGCGTAACATTCAGTACTTC. It codes for CASSSLGGRNIQYF.

This chain joins TRBV7-9 and TRBJ1-2; weak D call: TRBD1 (6 bases). Trimming took 2 bases from V and 4 from J, leaving 11 bases between them. This CDR3 contains 14 residues. Germline CDR1 reads SEHNR; CDR2 reads FQNEAQ (reference sequence). The CDR3 nucleotides read TGTGCCAGCAGCTTAACAGGGCCAGGCTATGGCTACACCTTC. Translated, it gives CASSLTGPGYGYTF.

This clone was counted once. V is TRBV30 and J is TRBJ2-5, with 8 bases aligning to TRBD2. The CDR3 spans 14 residues. V shed 2 bases and J 4 bases; nucleotides not matched to a gene: 6. Germline V gene sequence: CDR1 GTSNPN, CDR2 SVGIG (reference sequence). CDR3 protein: CAWSFSGGRETQYF. CDR3 sequence (DNA): TGTGCCTGGAGTTTCTCGGGAGGGCGAGAGACCCAGTACTTC. Based on the CDR3 plus reference TRBV30 and TRBJ2-5, the full variable domain is SQTIHQWPATLVQPVGSPLSLECTVEGTSNPNLYWYRQAAGRGLQLLFYSVGIGQISSEVPQNLSASRPQDRQFILSSKKLLLSDSGFYLCAWSFSGGRETQYFGPGTRLLVL.

The table lists this clone with a count of one. The V and J genes are TRBV2 and TRBJ1-2, with TRBD1 as a possible D gene (6 bases). Trimming left V 5 bases short and J 5 bases short, with 15 bases between. The CDR3 has 14 amino acids. Germline-derived CDR1 and CDR2 are SNHLY and FYNNEI. The CDR3 DNA reads TGTGCCAGCAGTATTCAGGGGAGCGAGTATGGCTACACCTTC. This encodes CASSIQGSEYGYTF.

This chain uses TRBV18 with TRBJ2-5, with 8 bases lining up with TRBD1. CDR1 is KGHSH, CDR2 LQKENI, per germline. V was pared by 2 bases and J by 4 bases, with 3 bases of the junction left unmatched. The CDR3 loop spans 14 amino acids. The CDR3 nucleotides are TGTGCCAGCTCACCAGTCGGACAGGGAGAGACCCAGTACTTC. Translation: CASSPVGQGETQYF.

The gene calls are TRBV19 and TRBJ2-1; maybe TRBD1 (6 bases). The CDR3 is 14 residues long. V was shortened by 2 bases and J by 5 bases, with 10 bases between the two germline ends. From germline, CDR1 is LNHDA and CDR2 SQIVND (reference sequence). In DNA, the CDR3 is TGTGCCAGTAGTATAACCCGGGACAACAATGAGCAGTTCTTC. Amino acid sequence: CASSITRDNNEQFF.

The rearrangement links TRBV28 to TRBJ1-1; 8 nucleotides agree with TRBD1. This CDR3 is built from 13 residues. CDR1 and CDR2 from the germline V gene are MDHEN and SYDVKM. Germline trimming cut 4 bases from V and 7 bases from J; bases unmatched to any gene: 5. CDR3 sequence: CASSYHGTGEAFF. CDR3 DNA sequence: TGTGCCAGCAGTTACCATGGGACAGGTGAAGCTTTCTTT. Full variable domain (missing parts from reference TRBV28 and TRBJ1-1): DVKVTQSSRYLVKRTGEKVFLECVQDMDHENMFWYRQDPGLGLRLIYFSYDVKMKEKGDIPEGYSVSREKKERFSLILESASTNQTSMYLCASSYHGTGEAFFGQGTRLTVV.